The 22 T cell receptor beta chains in this list originate from one sample, sequenced in a study of T cells in Graves' hyperthyroidism and ophthalmopathy. Regions amplified from RNA transcripts were the TCR beta CDR3 regions. The primer set for the first-round RT-PCR of the TCR CDR3 was HTBI. One entry per CDR3 protein results from TCRdb running MiXCR on the multiplex PCR reads. The sample shows over 350,000 distinct CDR3 sequences, roughly 15% of them seen only once. Material for sequencing was blood. The receptors derive from a man younger than 35 with Graves' ophthalmopathy.

In this sample, this clonotype turned up many times. V and J are TRBV5-8 and TRBJ1-2, with a tentative D call TRBD1 (6 bases). CDR3 size: 16 residues. V was pared by 4 bases and J by 4 bases, with 20 bases between. CDR1 and CDR2 from the germline V gene are SGHTS and YDEGEE. The CDR3 protein is CASSPGAGAPSYGYTF. Here the CDR3 DNA reads TGTGCCAGCAGCCCTGGGGCGGGGGCTCCTAGCTATGGCTACACCTTC.

This clonotype showed up many times. An end of the junction does not agree with germline; a read error may underlie this. The V call is TRBV7-7, the J call TRBJ2-5; perhaps D is TRBD1 or TRBD2 (5 bases each). The germline CDR1 and CDR2 sequences are SSHAT and FNYEAQ (reference sequence). This CDR3 contains 15 residues. The CDR3 region is CASSLFGTPRETQYF. CDR3 nucleotide sequence: TGTGCTAGCAGCTTATTTGGGACGCCAAGGGAGACCCAGTACTTC.

This clonotype has more than one count but fewer than ten. This rearrangement joins TRBV20-1 to TRBJ1-4; the D gene is possibly TRBD1 (6 bases). The V gene's germline CDR1 is DFQATT and CDR2 SNEGSKA (reference sequence). This CDR3 has 14 residues. V lost 4 bases and J 5 bases, leaving 14 bases between the germline ends. CDR3 coding DNA: TGCAGTGCTACCTCGACAGGACTAAATGAAAAACTGTTTTTT. This codes for CSATSTGLNEKLFF.

Turning to this clonotype: A much larger clone differs from this one at a single base, so this may be a read error. The CDR3 sequence is CASRYYGAEDTEAFF. CDR3 nucleotide sequence: TGTGCCAGCAGGTACTATGGGGCGGAGGACACTGAAGCTTTCTTT. This chain links TRBV6-9 with TRBJ1-1; D may be TRBD1 (5 bases). Per germline, CDR1 MNHGY and CDR2 SVAAGI. Trimming cost V 6 bases and J 3 bases, with 17 bases left between them. This CDR3 is built from 15 residues.

This clonotype was counted many times. The J gene is TRBJ2-2, the V gene TRBV12-3 or TRBV12-4; D not certain. This CDR3 contains 15 residues. V was pared by 5 bases and J by 5 bases, with 15 bases between. CDR3 sequence reads: CASSTPLTGTGELFF. In nucleotides, the CDR3 is TGTGCCAGCAGTACACCACTTACGGGTACCGGGGAGCTGTTTTTT.

This clonotype was detected many times. V usage is TRBV6-1 and J usage is TRBJ2-7; D uncertain. Germline values: CDR1 MNHNS, CDR2 SASEGT. With 5 bases removed from V and 0 bases from J, the gap between germline ends came to 11 bases. CDR3 length equals 14 residues. CDR3 amino acids: CASSRGPSSYEQYF. The DNA for the CDR3 is TGTGCCAGCAGTCGAGGACCCTCCTCCTACGAGCAGTACTTC.

This chain joins TRBV4-1 and TRBJ1-1; 7 bases map to TRBD1. The CDR3 is 13 residues long. Germline lookup yields CDR1 MGHRA and CDR2 YSYEKL. Losses at the gene ends were 5 bases for V and 8 bases for J; bases not matched to a gene: 8. The DNA of the CDR3 is TGCGCCAGCAGCTTAGACAGGGCTTCGGAAGCTTTCTTT. Its translation is CASSLDRASEAFF.

CDR3 residues: CASSRTRDRDEQFF. CDR3 bases: TGCGCCAGCAGCCGCACCCGGGACAGGGATGAGCAGTTCTTC. The chain is built from TRBV4-1 and TRBJ2-1; TRBD1 matches 9 bases. The CDR3 is made up of 14 amino acids. Unmatched junction bases numbered 6, after V lost 4 bases and J lost 8 bases. From germline, CDR1 is MGHRA and CDR2 YSYEKL.

The genes are TRBV9 and TRBJ1-2; unclear D gene. This CDR3 spans 12 amino acids. Germline V lookup: CDR1 SGDLS, CDR2 YYNGEE. Trimming took off 0 bases at V and 3 bases at J, with 3 bases between the two ends. The CDR3 loop is CASSVADYGYTF. CDR3 bases: TGTGCCAGCAGCGTAGCTGACTATGGCTACACCTTC.

Many counts were recorded for this clonotype. The chain uses TRBV11-3 and TRBJ2-3; D gene unclear. Germline CDR1 SGHNT, CDR2 YENEEA. The V and J ends lost 1 base and 2 bases respectively, with 10 bases between them. The CDR3 sequence is 15 residues long. CDR3 in DNA: TGTGCCAGCAGCTTAGGTACAGTTATCACAGATACGCAGTATTTT. As protein: CASSLGTVITDTQYF.

In its sample, this clonotype was seen a few times. The rearrangement joins TRBV5-1 to TRBJ2-5, with 9 bases that match TRBD1. The CDR3 loop spans 13 amino acids. CDR1 and CDR2 from the germline V gene are SGHRS and YFSETQ. V gave up 8 bases and J gave up 5 bases; unmatched junction bases: 7. CDR3 nucleotide sequence: TGCGCCAGTCTACAGGGGGCAGGGGAGACCCAGTACTTC. It yields the protein CASLQGAGETQYF.

This rearrangement joins TRBV5-5 to TRBJ1-2; D is unresolved. The V and J ends lost 0 bases and 6 bases respectively, with 9 bases between them. Germline V gene lookup returns CDR1 SGHKS and CDR2 YYEKEE (reference sequence). The CDR3 extends over 13 amino acids. The CDR3 here is CASSLAWRNGYTF. The CDR3 DNA sequence: TGTGCCAGCAGCTTGGCTTGGAGGAATGGCTACACCTTC.

This clonotype turned up a few times. This rearrangement joins TRBV5-5 to TRBJ2-7; TRBD1 is a possible D gene (6 bases). Germline assignment: CDR1 SGHKS and CDR2 YYEKEE (reference sequence). Trimming cost V 1 base and J 7 bases, with 9 bases left between them. CDR3 length equals 12 residues. The CDR3: CASSLTGLEQYF. The CDR3 bases are TGTGCCAGCAGCTTGACAGGGTTGGAGCAGTACTTC.

This chain joins TRBV19 and TRBJ2-3; D is uncertain. The CDR3 totals 13 residues. Trimming took 7 bases from V and 5 from J, leaving 13 bases between them. Germline lookup yields CDR1 LNHDA and CDR2 SQIVND (reference sequence). The CDR3 nucleotides read TGTGCCAGTACTTGGTACGACGGAGATACGCAGTATTTT. It encodes CASTWYDGDTQYF.

With regard to this clonotype: The germline gene is not matched at one end of the junction; a read error may be the cause. This rearrangement joins TRBV11-2 to TRBJ2-5; unclear D gene. Germline V gene sequence: CDR1 SGHAT, CDR2 FQNNGV. The CDR3 runs 18 residues. The CDR3 protein is CVSSLGMSSGDLQETQYF. The CDR3 region has the DNA TGTGTCAGCAGCTTAGGAATGTCTTCAGGAGATTTACAAGAGACCCAGTACTTC.

This clonotype was seen repeatedly, ten times or more. The V call is TRBV28, the J call TRBJ2-7; D perhaps matches TRBD1 (7 bases). V dropped 2 bases and J dropped 2 bases, with 16 bases sitting between them. Germline V gives CDR1 MDHEN, CDR2 SYDVKM. The CDR3 totals 16 residues. CDR3 sequence (DNA): TGTGCCAGCAGTTTAAGTCAGGGGGGACTCACCTACGAGCAGTACTTC. Translated: CASSLSQGGLTYEQYF.

The chain uses TRBV11-3 and TRBJ1-2, with D uncertain. Trimming removed 4 bases from V and 2 bases from J, with 14 bases in between. This CDR3 has 15 amino acids. Germline values: CDR1 SGHNT, CDR2 YENEEA. DNA for the CDR3: TGTGCCAGCAGCTCTCCGTGGGTTCAAAACTATGGCTACACCTTC. It is translated as CASSSPWVQNYGYTF.

This clonotype has a count of ten or more. This chain joins TRBV2 and TRBJ2-1, with 12 bases fitting TRBD2. V dropped 10 bases and J dropped 1; count of bases not matched to a gene: 5. Per germline, CDR1 SNHLY and CDR2 FYNNEI. The CDR3 loop spans 15 amino acids. In nucleotides, the CDR3 is TGTGCCAATACTCTAGCGGGGGGGTCCTACAATGAGCAGTTCTTC. Translating gives CANTLAGGSYNEQFF.

The table lists this clonotype with many counts. This rearrangement joins TRBV12-3 or TRBV12-4 to TRBJ2-7; D gene ambiguous. CDR3 size: 14 residues. The V gene lost 3 bases and the J gene lost 2 bases, with 11 bases spanning the gap. The chain's CDR3 is CASSFFQAPYEQYF. The CDR3 DNA reads as TGTGCCAGCAGTTTTTTTCAGGCTCCCTACGAGCAGTACTTC.

This clonotype was detected ten times or more. The chain links TRBV13 to TRBJ2-7; 11 bases align to TRBD1. In germline, CDR1 is PRHDT, CDR2 FYEKMQ (reference sequence). The CDR3 consists of 14 residues. V lost 3 bases to trimming and J lost 6 bases; unmatched junction nucleotides: 4. The CDR3 protein is CASSFGTGGGEQYF. CDR3 DNA sequence: TGTGCCAGCAGCTTCGGGACAGGGGGAGGCGAGCAGTACTTC.

In the case of this clonotype: A much more abundant neighbour one base away suggests this may be a read error. The CDR3 ends on some other residue instead of the conserved phenylalanine or tryptophan, so this is likely a read error. The genes are TRBV20-1 and TRBJ2-5; 7 positions match TRBD1. There are 16 residues in the CDR3. V lost 0 bases, J lost 2 bases, and 9 bases stayed unmatched. The germline V gene has CDR1 DFQATT and CDR2 SNEGSKA (reference sequence). The CDR3 is CSARDLGTGAQETQYL. The DNA for the CDR3 is TGCAGTGCTAGAGATCTGGGAACAGGGGCTCAAGAGACCCAGTACCTC.

A note on this clonotype: A much larger clone sits a single nucleotide away, making a read error possible. The chain uses TRBV7-9 and TRBJ2-1; the D gene is possibly TRBD1 (5 bases). V was clipped by 1 base and J by 8 bases, with 12 bases between them. This CDR3 comprises 14 residues. Looked up from germline, CDR1 is SEHNR and CDR2 is FQNEAQ (reference sequence). CDR3 bases: TGTGCCAGCAGCTTAGTAGGCAGGGCCCATGAGCAGTTCTTC. Translating it yields CASSLVGRAHEQFF. Filled out from reference TRBV7-9 and TRBJ2-1, the complete variable domain reads DTGVSQNPRHKITKRGQNVTFRCDPISEHNRLYWYRQTLGQGPEFLTYFQNEAQLEKSRLLSDRFSAERPKGSFSTLEIQRTEQGDSAMYLCASSLVGRAHEQFFGPGTRLTVL.